Shown below are 8 T cell receptor beta chains from a single sample sequenced in a study of blood T cell repertoires in COVID-19. Libraries were prepared by immunoSEQ multiplex PCR; TCRdb keeps only in-frame clonotypes and omits some of them. The table shows around 300,000 clones, with approximately 83% occurring only once. The material sequenced was peripheral blood. The source of these receptors is a woman aged 45-65 years who had recovered from COVID-19.

J is TRBJ2-2 and V is TRBV6-5; possibly TRBD2 for D (5 bases). CDR3 length: 15 residues. Germline V gene lookup returns CDR1 MNHEY and CDR2 SVGAGI. V dropped 5 bases and J dropped 5 bases, with 15 bases sitting between them. The CDR3 sequence: CASSRDSVATGELFF. CDR3 nucleotide sequence: TGTGCCAGCAGTCGGGATTCGGTGGCGACCGGGGAGCTGTTTTTT.

V gene TRBV5-4 combines with J gene TRBJ2-5; 7 bases align to TRBD2. V lost 2 bases and J lost 7; bases outside the gene matches: 8. The CDR3 has 14 amino acids. Germline lookup yields CDR1 SGHNT and CDR2 YYREEE (reference sequence). This CDR3 is CASSLGRTGGTQYF. The CDR3 DNA sequence: TGTGCCAGCAGCTTAGGACGGACGGGGGGGACCCAGTACTTC.

V is TRBV10-3 and J is TRBJ2-7; TRBD2 agrees at 15 bases. Germline CDR1 ENHRY, CDR2 SYGVKD. Trimming took 6 bases from V and 3 from J; bases not matched to a gene: 9. The CDR3 extends over 17 amino acids. In nucleotides, the CDR3 is TGTGCCATCAGCCCCGGGACTAGCGGGAGGTTAAGCTACGAGCAGTACTTC. This sequence encodes CAISPGTSGRLSYEQYF.

The V and J genes are TRBV18 and TRBJ2-5; D perhaps matches TRBD2 (6 bases). The V gene's germline CDR1 is KGHSH and CDR2 LQKENI. V shed 4 bases and J shed 4 bases, with 13 bases lying between them. The CDR3 runs 14 residues. The CDR3 bases are TGTGCCAGCTCACTGGGACTTAACGGAGAGACCCAGTACTTC. As protein: CASSLGLNGETQYF.

The chain carries TRBV6-5 and TRBJ2-7; 10 bases match TRBD1. Germline trimming cut 2 bases from V and 7 bases from J; bases unmatched to any gene: 5. Germline V lookup: CDR1 MNHEY, CDR2 SVGAGI. This CDR3 comprises 14 residues. The CDR3 bases are TGTGCCAGCAGTTACGGGACAGGGGTAGGAGAGCAGTACTTC. Translating gives CASSYGTGVGEQYF.

The V and J genes are TRBV10-3 and TRBJ1-4, with D tentatively TRBD1 (6 bases). The germline V and J ends were trimmed by 3 bases and 8 bases, with 22 bases remaining between them. Germline CDR1 is ENHRY and CDR2 is SYGVKD. This CDR3 contains 17 residues. CDR3 amino acids: CAISDPTQGSPVEKLFF. The DNA for the CDR3 is TGTGCCATCAGTGACCCCACGCAGGGGTCCCCCGTGGAAAAACTGTTTTTT.

This chain connects TRBV19 to TRBJ2-3, with 7 bases matching TRBD2. This CDR3 is built from 15 residues. Germline loops: CDR1 LNHDA, CDR2 SQIVND (reference sequence). The junction had 4 bases not matched to a gene; V was cut back by 2 bases and J by 2 bases. This chain's CDR3 is CASSITSGITDTQYF. The CDR3 DNA follows: TGTGCCAGTAGTATAACCAGCGGGATCACAGATACGCAGTATTTT. The whole variable domain, filled in from reference TRBV19 and TRBJ2-3, reads DGGITQSPKYLFRKEGQNVTLSCEQNLNHDAMYWYRQDPGQGLRLIYYSQIVNDFQKGDIAEGYSVSREKKESFPLTVTSAQKNPTAFYLCASSITSGITDTQYFGPGTRLTVL.

The chain employs TRBV9 and TRBJ1-2, with 8 bases that match TRBD1. V was pared by 3 bases and J by 6 bases, with 7 bases of the junction left unmatched. The CDR3 consists of 14 residues. Germline assignment: CDR1 SGDLS and CDR2 YYNGEE. CDR3 residues: CASSGPGTGHGYTF. CDR3 DNA sequence: TGTGCCAGCAGCGGTCCCGGGACAGGCCATGGCTACACCTTC.